Shown below are 9 T cell receptor beta chains from a single sample sequenced in a study of blood T cell repertoires in COVID-19. Libraries were prepared by immunoSEQ multiplex PCR; TCRdb keeps only in-frame clonotypes and omits some of them. The sample contains 75,000 to 85,000 clones, around 84% of which appear only once. The sequencing input was peripheral blood. Source of these receptors: a man aged 55 to 70 with COVID-19, enrolled during active disease.

This chain joins TRBV28 and TRBJ2-7, with D unresolved. Germline assignment: CDR1 MDHEN and CDR2 SYDVKM. This CDR3 region has 12 residues. Trimming cost V 6 bases and J 2 bases, with 8 bases left between them. The CDR3 spells CASSTFPYEQYF. The DNA of the CDR3 is TGTGCCAGCAGCACATTCCCCTACGAGCAGTACTTC.

This chain joins TRBV5-6 and TRBJ1-2; D may be TRBD1 (5 bases). Germline V lookup: CDR1 SGHDT, CDR2 YYEEEE. The CDR3 runs 13 residues. Deletions cut 3 bases from V and 8 bases from J, with 14 bases between. CDR3: CASSSQAHGGYTF. The CDR3 coding sequence is TGTGCCAGCAGCTCACAGGCCCATGGGGGCTACACCTTC.

This rearrangement joins TRBV10-3 to TRBJ1-2; 9 positions agree with TRBD1. The CDR3 consists of 16 residues. Germline values: CDR1 ENHRY, CDR2 SYGVKD. V dropped 5 bases and J dropped 6; count of bases not matched to a gene: 13. CDR3 in amino acids: CAISSRDRASGDGYTF. CDR3 coding DNA: TGTGCCATCAGTTCCCGGGACAGGGCGTCGGGTGATGGCTACACCTTC.

This clone was observed a handful of times. Compared with germline, one end of the junction differs, possibly owing to a read error. The chain couples TRBV3-1 (or the pseudogene TRBV3-2) to TRBJ2-7; tentatively, D is TRBD2 (6 bases). This CDR3 has 14 residues. Germline loops: CDR1 LGHDT, CDR2 YNNKEL (reference sequence). CDR3 sequence: CASSQTPEGQGINF. The CDR3, as DNA: TGTGCCAGCAGCCAGACCCCGGAGGGGCAGGGAATTAACTTC.

The chain combines TRBV5-6 with TRBJ2-3; 8 bases map to TRBD2. The CDR3 length is 17 residues. Trimming cost V 2 bases and J 0 bases; bases outside gene matches: 8. Per germline, CDR1 SGHDT and CDR2 YYEEEE. CDR3 loop: CASSLVAGRISTDTQYF. DNA for the CDR3: TGTGCCAGCAGCTTAGTAGCGGGGAGAATAAGCACAGATACGCAGTATTTT.

The rearrangement joins TRBV7-9 to TRBJ2-1; D may be TRBD2 (6 bases). The CDR3 is made up of 17 amino acids. The germline V gene has CDR1 SEHNR and CDR2 FQNEAQ (reference sequence). Trimming left V 1 base short and J 6 bases short, with 19 bases between. The CDR3 nucleotides are TGTGCCAGCAGCTTAGTAGGTACTAGCTCAGCCTTCAATGAGCAGTTCTTC. It translates to CASSLVGTSSAFNEQFF.

The chain carries TRBV5-1 and TRBJ1-2, with 12 bases identical to TRBD1. V shed 4 bases and J 6 bases; nucleotides not matched to a gene: 7. The CDR3 runs to 15 residues. In germline, CDR1 is SGHRS, CDR2 YFSETQ. The CDR3 region is CASSSTGQGANGYTF. The CDR3 region has the DNA TGCGCCAGCAGCAGCACGGGACAGGGGGCGAATGGCTACACCTTC. Using reference TRBV5-1 and TRBJ1-2 for the parts outside the CDR3, the full variable domain is KAGVTQTPRYLIKTRGQQVTLSCSPISGHRSVSWYQQTPGQGLQFLFEYFSETQRNKGNFPGRFSGRQFSNSRSEMNVSTLELGDSALYLCASSSTGQGANGYTFGSGTRLTVV.

DNA for the CDR3: TGTGCCAGCAGATTTACCAGCTCCGGGAATTCACCCCTCCACTTT. Its protein product is CASRFTSSGNSPLHF. The V gene is TRBV6-5, the J gene TRBJ1-6; D is ambiguous. Trimming took 6 bases from V and 7 from J, leaving 16 bases between them. In germline, CDR1 is MNHEY, CDR2 SVGAGI. The CDR3 is made up of 15 amino acids.

Sample share makes this clone medium-sized. The chain recombines TRBV5-6 with TRBJ1-2; 7 bases map to TRBD1. Germline V gives CDR1 SGHDT, CDR2 YYEEEE. J gave up 4 bases and V 3 bases, and 9 bases lay outside the gene matches. This CDR3 region has 15 residues. The CDR3 DNA reads as TGTGCCAGCAGCTGGCGGACAGGAAGGACCTATGGCTACACCTTC. This codes for CASSWRTGRTYGYTF.